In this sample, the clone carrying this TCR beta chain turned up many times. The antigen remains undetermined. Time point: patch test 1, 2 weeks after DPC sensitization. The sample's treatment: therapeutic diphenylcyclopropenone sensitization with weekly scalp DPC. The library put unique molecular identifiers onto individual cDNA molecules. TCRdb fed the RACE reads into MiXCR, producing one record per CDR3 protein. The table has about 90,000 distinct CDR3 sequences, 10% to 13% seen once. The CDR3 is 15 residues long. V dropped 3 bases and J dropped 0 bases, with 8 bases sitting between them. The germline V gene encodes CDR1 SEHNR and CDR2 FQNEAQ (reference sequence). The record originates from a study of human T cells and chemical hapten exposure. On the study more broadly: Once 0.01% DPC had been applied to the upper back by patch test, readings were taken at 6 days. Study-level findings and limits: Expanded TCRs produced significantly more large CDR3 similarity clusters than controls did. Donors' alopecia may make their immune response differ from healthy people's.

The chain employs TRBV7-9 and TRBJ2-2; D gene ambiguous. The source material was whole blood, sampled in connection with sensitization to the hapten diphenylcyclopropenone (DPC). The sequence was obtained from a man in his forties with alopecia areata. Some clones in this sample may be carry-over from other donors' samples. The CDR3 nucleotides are TGTGCCAGCAGCTTTATCGCAGCGAACACCGGGGAGCTGTTTTTT. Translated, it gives CASSFIAANTGELFF. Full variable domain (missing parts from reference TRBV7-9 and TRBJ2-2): DTGVSQNPRHKITKRGQNVTFRCDPISEHNRLYWYRQTLGQGPEFLTYFQNEAQLEKSRLLSDRFSAERPKGSFSTLEIQRTEQGDSAMYLCASSFIAANTGELFFGEGSRLTVL.